This TCR beta chain was sequenced for a study of shared clonotypes between healthy human individuals. Study-wide results and caveats: Richness estimates generally favored naive over memory subsets.

Per germline, CDR1 GTSNPN and CDR2 SVGIG (reference sequence). V lost 3 bases to trimming and J lost 1 base; unmatched junction nucleotides: 4. There are 14 residues in the CDR3. Deep-level settings were used for running the assay. An even split of each subset's genomic DNA across several immunoSEQ plates was performed. The data were produced by immunoSEQ multiplex PCR, yet TCRdb's version contains in-frame clones alone and is incomplete. Found here are around 940,000 clones, approximately 80% of them singletons; the top ten hold about 1.5%. Adult Caucasians living in Nashville, Tennessee made up all of the donors. In regard to this clone: The antigen is not known.

Source material: memory CD4+ T cells sorted from blood. Subset noted: CD45RA-negative fraction. This sequence joins TRBV30 and TRBJ1-1; 8 nucleotides match TRBD1. The clonotype was recovered from a man aged 18 to 30 in good health. The CDR3 DNA is TGTGCCTGGAGAGGCAGGGGGCCGAACACTGAAGCTTTCTTT. It yields the protein CAWRGRGPNTEAFF.